These 7 T cell receptor beta chains came from one sample sequenced in a study of metastatic and nonmetastatic thyroid tumors. Patients had received no treatment of any kind before thyroid surgery. MiXCR re-clonotyped the PCR reads for TCRdb. The sample shows around 35,000 clones, over 15% of them seen only once. The sample consisted of blood. Receptor source: a female donor with papillary thyroid cancer or a benign thyroid nodule (not recorded which). Some clones in this sample may be carry-over from other donors' samples.

This clone was detected ten times or more. The chain links TRBV30 to TRBJ1-4; D gene unclear. The CDR3 covers 13 residues. Germline-derived CDR1 and CDR2 are GTSNPN and SVGIG (reference sequence). Trimming shortened V by 4 bases and J by 8 bases, and 14 bases separated the two germline ends. The CDR3 bases are TGTGCCTGGAATAAGGGTTTAGCGGAAAAACTGTTTTTT. Its translation is CAWNKGLAEKLFF.

This sequence joins TRBV2 and TRBJ1-2, with D perhaps matching TRBD1 (5 bases). This CDR3 has 9 amino acids. V dropped 4 bases and J dropped 14 bases, with 8 bases sitting between them. Looked up from germline, CDR1 is SNHLY and CDR2 is FYNNEI. CDR3 nucleotides: TGTGCCAGCAGTGGGGGACCTACCTTC. This sequence encodes CASSGGPTF. Complete variable domain (other parts from reference TRBV2 and TRBJ1-2): EPEVTQTPSHQVTQMGQEVILRCVPISNHLYFYWYRQILGQKVEFLVSFYNNEISEKSEIFDDQFSVERPDGSNFTLKIRSTKLEDSAMYFCASSGGPTFGSGTRLTVV.

Of note for this clone: One end of the junction varies from germline; a read error may be responsible. The chain carries TRBV27 and TRBJ1-3; D not resolved. Germline values: CDR1 MNHEY, CDR2 SMNVEV (reference sequence). The CDR3 has 16 amino acids. The CDR3 protein is CASSTFGVAPGNTIYF. The DNA of the CDR3 is TGTGCCAGCAGTACGTTTGGAGTCGCCCCAGGAAACACAATATATTTT.

There are many counts of this clone. J is TRBJ1-3 and V is TRBV6-1; D remains ambiguous. The CDR3 contains 15 residues. The ends were cut back, 2 bases at V and 1 base at J, with 9 bases in the middle. Germline V gives CDR1 MNHNS, CDR2 SASEGT. The CDR3 coding sequence is TGTGCCAGCAGTGAACCAGACCCATCTGGAAACACCATATATTTT. It specifies CASSEPDPSGNTIYF.

This clone was counted at least ten times. The chain carries TRBV4-2 and TRBJ2-5; D possibly matches TRBD1 or TRBD2 (5 bases each). Trimming took off 1 base at V and 5 bases at J, with 26 bases between the two ends. Germline V gives CDR1 LGHNA, CDR2 YNFKEQ. The CDR3 loop spans 19 amino acids. CDR3 nucleotides: TGTGCCAGCAGCCAAGTAGGAGGACATTTCAATAGGGGTGGGGAGACCCAGTACTTC. The encoded protein is CASSQVGGHFNRGGETQYF.

In its sample, this clone was seen many times. This chain uses TRBV19 with TRBJ1-5; D remains ambiguous. Germline assignment: CDR1 LNHDA and CDR2 SQIVND (reference sequence). This CDR3 region has 15 residues. V was clipped by 7 bases and J by 0 bases, with 13 bases between them. The chain's CDR3 is CASTPDSSSNQPQHF. The CDR3 nucleotides are TGTGCCAGTACGCCAGATTCAAGTAGCAATCAGCCCCAGCATTTT.

This clone came up many times. This chain connects TRBV5-1 to TRBJ1-1; D remains ambiguous. Germline V CDR1 and CDR2: SGHRS, YFSETQ. Trimming took 4 bases from V and 4 from J, leaving 11 bases between them. The CDR3 runs to 13 residues. In DNA, the CDR3 is TGCGCCAGCAGCCCCTCGATGGGCACTGAAGCTTTCTTT. Its protein product is CASSPSMGTEAFF. The entire variable domain, with the rest obtained from reference TRBV5-1 and TRBJ1-1, is as follows: KAGVTQTPRYLIKTRGQQVTLSCSPISGHRSVSWYQQTPGQGLQFLFEYFSETQRNKGNFPGRFSGRQFSNSRSEMNVSTLELGDSALYLCASSPSMGTEAFFGQGTRLTVV.